Listed here are 23 T cell receptor beta chains from one sample, sequenced in a study of blood T cell repertoires in COVID-19. The protocol was immunoSEQ multiplex PCR, while the TCRdb copy is restricted to in-frame clones and leaves out a portion. The sample lists under 200,000 clones; about 87% were seen once. The sequencing input was peripheral blood. The receptors were gathered from a woman aged 55-69 years who had recovered from COVID-19.

The V gene is TRBV3-1 (or the pseudogene TRBV3-2), the J gene TRBJ2-3, with 12 bases that match TRBD2. The CDR3 is made up of 14 amino acids. The V segment lost 5 bases and the J segment 4 bases; nucleotides outside the gene matches: 1. Germline V gives CDR1 LGHDT, CDR2 YNNKEL (reference sequence). The CDR3 DNA reads as TGTGCCAGCAGCGGACTAGCGGGGCCAGATACGCAGTATTTT. It is translated as CASSGLAGPDTQYF.

The V gene is TRBV19, the J gene TRBJ1-2, with 7 bases matching TRBD1. The CDR3 covers 15 residues. Germline CDR1 is LNHDA and CDR2 is SQIVND (reference sequence). J gave up 4 bases and V 9 bases, and 14 bases lay outside the gene matches. The DNA for the CDR3 is TGTGCCAGCACAAAACCTCGGACAGGCGTCTATGGCTACACCTTC. Protein: CASTKPRTGVYGYTF.

The J gene is TRBJ1-1, the V gene TRBV11-2, with a possible D match to TRBD1 (5 bases). The CDR3 is 13 residues long. CDR1 is SGHAT and CDR2 is FQNNGV in the germline V gene. V lost 3 bases, J lost 0 bases, and 5 bases lay in between. The CDR3 nucleotides are TGTGCCAGCAGCTTGACAGTGAACACTGAAGCTTTCTTT. This gives the protein CASSLTVNTEAFF.

This clone has only one observation. The chain is built from TRBV6-5 and TRBJ1-5; tentatively, D is TRBD1 (6 bases). There are 15 residues in the CDR3. Between the trimmed V and J ends, which lost 10 bases and 9 bases, there was a span of 25 bases. Germline assignment: CDR1 MNHEY and CDR2 SVGAGI. The CDR3 DNA reads TGTGCCACCTGGGGGCGGGCCTCCTCGGGTGGGCCCCAGCATTTT. Amino acids: CATWGRASSGGPQHF.

The chain couples TRBV4-2 to TRBJ1-6, with D possibly being TRBD1 (5 bases). Germline CDR1 is LGHNA and CDR2 is YNFKEQ. The CDR3 sequence is 15 residues long. Trimming left V 6 bases short and J 5 bases short, with 14 bases between. In DNA, the CDR3 is TGTGCCAGCAGGGAGATTAGACAGCATAATTCACCCCTCCACTTT. This translates into CASREIRQHNSPLHF.

This clone was recorded once. J is TRBJ1-6 and V is TRBV7-6; TRBD1 agrees at 8 bases. Germline values: CDR1 SGHVS, CDR2 FNYEAQ. With 2 bases clipped from V and 7 bases from J, the junction kept 7 bases outside the gene matches. This CDR3 is 16 amino acids long. The CDR3 loop is CASSLNPGQANSPLHF. The CDR3 bases are TGTGCCAGCAGCTTAAATCCGGGACAGGCCAATTCACCCCTCCACTTT.

This chain joins TRBV5-1 and TRBJ2-1; D gene unclear. CDR3 length: 13 amino acids. The V end was cut by 0 bases, the J end by 7 bases, with 8 bases between. Per the germline V gene, CDR1 is SGHRS and CDR2 is YFSETQ. Here the CDR3 DNA reads TGCGCCAGCAGCTTGGCCCCTGAGAATGAGCAGTTCTTC. Translation gives CASSLAPENEQFF.

The V call is TRBV6-1, the J call TRBJ2-3, with TRBD2 identical over 10 bases. This CDR3 comprises 16 residues. Losses at the gene ends were 2 bases for V and 4 bases for J; bases not matched to a gene: 6. Germline CDR1 and CDR2: MNHNS and SASEGT. The CDR3 loop is CASSESLAGVADTQYF. The CDR3 coding sequence is TGTGCCAGCAGTGAATCCCTAGCGGGGGTGGCAGATACGCAGTATTTT.

V usage is TRBV11-2 and J usage is TRBJ2-2, with D uncertain. Trimming took 5 bases from V and 6 from J, leaving 10 bases between them. The CDR3 consists of 13 residues. Germline V gene lookup returns CDR1 SGHAT and CDR2 FQNNGV. The CDR3 DNA reads as TGTGCCAGCAGCCTCCCCGGGTCCGGGGAGCTGTTTTTT. Translation: CASSLPGSGELFF.

The V and J genes are TRBV4-1 and TRBJ1-1; a possible D gene is TRBD1 (6 bases). The CDR3 consists of 17 residues. Per germline, CDR1 MGHRA and CDR2 YSYEKL. V lost 4 bases and J 0 bases, leaving 18 bases between the germline ends. CDR3 sequence: CASSRNYVGGLNTEAFF. The DNA for the CDR3 is TGCGCCAGCAGCCGCAACTACGTAGGGGGACTGAACACTGAAGCTTTCTTT.

The rearrangement links TRBV3-1 (or the pseudogene TRBV3-2) to TRBJ1-2, with a weak D call TRBD1 (5 bases). The CDR3 contains 15 residues. V lost 1 base, J lost 0 bases, and 9 bases lay in between. Germline CDR1 and CDR2: LGHDT and YNNKEL (reference sequence). Here the CDR3 reads CASSQARGPNYGYTF. DNA of the CDR3: TGTGCCAGCAGCCAAGCAAGGGGTCCTAACTATGGCTACACCTTC.

V and J are TRBV7-3 and TRBJ1-1, with 7 bases that match TRBD1. With 4 bases clipped from V and 5 bases from J, the junction kept 13 bases outside the gene matches. Per the germline V gene, CDR1 is SGHTA and CDR2 is FQGTGA. CDR3 size: 16 residues. The CDR3 DNA reads TGTGCCAGCAGCTCAAAGGCGACAGGGAGGAGGACTGAAGCTTTCTTT. Its protein product is CASSSKATGRRTEAFF.

CDR3 DNA: TGCGCCAGCAGCTTGAGGGGGGGCAGTATCGTTGAGCAGTTCTTC. It yields the protein CASSLRGGSIVEQFF. This chain uses TRBV5-1 with TRBJ2-1, with D possibly matching TRBD2 (7 bases). V was trimmed by 1 base and J by 9 bases, leaving 17 bases between them. Germline V gives CDR1 SGHRS, CDR2 YFSETQ. The CDR3 is 15 amino acids.

In this sample, this clone turned up once. V gene TRBV11-2 combines with J gene TRBJ2-7, with D perhaps TRBD2 (7 bases). V lost 5 bases and J lost 5, with 16 bases in between. The CDR3 runs 14 residues. Germline lookup yields CDR1 SGHAT and CDR2 FQNNGV. This chain's CDR3 is CASSGTRGANEQYF. In DNA, the CDR3 is TGTGCCAGCAGCGGCACCCGGGGGGCCAACGAGCAGTACTTC.

The table lists this clone with a few counts. This chain links TRBV5-8 with TRBJ2-2; 7 nucleotides agree with TRBD2. The CDR3 loop spans 15 amino acids. The germline V gene encodes CDR1 SGHTS and CDR2 YDEGEE. V lost 4 bases, J lost 0 bases, and 3 bases stayed unmatched. CDR3 DNA: TGTGCCAGCAGCCGGAGCGGGGCGAACACCGGGGAGCTGTTTTTT. As protein: CASSRSGANTGELFF.

The chain carries TRBV9 and TRBJ2-5, with D perhaps matching TRBD1 (6 bases). Germline V CDR1 and CDR2: SGDLS, YYNGEE. V was clipped by 1 base and J by 7 bases, with 23 bases between them. CDR3 length: 17 residues. The DNA for the CDR3 is TGTGCCAGCAGCGTAATGCCCGGGGCATCAGGGGTCGGGACCCAGTACTTC. Translation gives CASSVMPGASGVGTQYF.

The genes are TRBV19 and TRBJ1-2; D perhaps matches TRBD1 (5 bases). This CDR3 spans 18 amino acids. CDR1 is LNHDA and CDR2 is SQIVND in the germline V gene (reference sequence). Trimming removed 1 base from V and 4 bases from J, with 22 bases in between. The CDR3 loop is CASSIVQAGRALIYGYTF. The DNA of the CDR3 is TGTGCCAGTAGTATAGTTCAGGCAGGGCGAGCCCTCATCTATGGCTACACCTTC.

The gene calls are TRBV15 and TRBJ1-1; possibly TRBD1 for D (6 bases). This CDR3 contains 15 residues. The ends were cut back, 0 bases at V and 5 bases at J, with 13 bases in the middle. Germline lookup yields CDR1 LNHNV and CDR2 YYDKDF (reference sequence). CDR3: CATSREAGRGTEAFF. The CDR3 DNA follows: TGTGCCACCAGCAGAGAGGCGGGGAGGGGGACTGAAGCTTTCTTT.

This chain joins TRBV12-3 or TRBV12-4 and TRBJ1-6; no firm D call. The CDR3 covers 13 residues. Trimming took 5 bases from V and 8 from J, leaving 10 bases between them. The CDR3 region has the DNA TGTGCCAGCAGTGTCGGGTGGGATTCACCCCTCCACTTT. As protein: CASSVGWDSPLHF.

This clone was detected only a few times. The chain joins TRBV5-1 to TRBJ1-1; D uncertain. V was cut by 5 bases and J by 1 base, with 9 bases left in between. Germline CDR1 reads SGHRS; CDR2 reads YFSETQ. The CDR3 runs to 13 residues. CDR3 residues: CASSSDWNTEAFF. The CDR3 nucleotides read TGCGCCAGCAGTTCGGACTGGAACACTGAAGCTTTCTTT.

The V call is TRBV19, the J call TRBJ1-1; TRBD1 is a possible D gene (5 bases). With 10 bases removed from V and 0 bases from J, the gap between germline ends came to 15 bases. Germline V gene data show CDR1 as LNHDA and CDR2 as SQIVND (reference sequence). CDR3 length equals 14 residues. In DNA form, the CDR3 reads TGTGCCACCTCAAAACAGGCCTTGAACACTGAAGCTTTCTTT. It translates to CATSKQALNTEAFF.

The V and J genes are TRBV3-1 (or the pseudogene TRBV3-2) and TRBJ2-3; TRBD2 aligns across 9 bases. V shed 5 bases and J 5 bases; nucleotides not matched to a gene: 11. Germline V gives CDR1 LGHDT, CDR2 YNNKEL (reference sequence). The CDR3 has 16 residues. CDR3 DNA: TGTGCCAGCAGCTCGTGGGGCGGGGGGGCCCAAGATACGCAGTATTTT. The encoded protein is CASSSWGGGAQDTQYF.

The chain employs TRBV24-1 and TRBJ1-6; a weak D match, TRBD1 (5 bases). The CDR3 runs to 14 residues. The germline gives CDR1 KGHDR, CDR2 SFDVKD. Trimming stripped 4 bases from V and 7 bases from J, with 10 bases between. The CDR3 DNA follows: TGTGCCACCAGTGAAGGTCCAGGGAATTCACCCCTCCACTTT. Amino acid sequence: CATSEGPGNSPLHF.